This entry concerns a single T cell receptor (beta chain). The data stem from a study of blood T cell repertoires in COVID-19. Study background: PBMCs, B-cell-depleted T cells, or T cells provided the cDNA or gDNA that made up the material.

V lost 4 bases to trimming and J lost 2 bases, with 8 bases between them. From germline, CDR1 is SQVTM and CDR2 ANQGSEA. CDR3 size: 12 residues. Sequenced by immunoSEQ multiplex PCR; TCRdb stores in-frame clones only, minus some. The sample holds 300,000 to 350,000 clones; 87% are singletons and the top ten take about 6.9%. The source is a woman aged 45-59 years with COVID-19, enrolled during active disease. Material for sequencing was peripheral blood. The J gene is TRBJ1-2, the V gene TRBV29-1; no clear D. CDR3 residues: CSVGTGNYGYTF. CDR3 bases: TGCAGCGTTGGGACGGGGAACTATGGCTACACCTTC.